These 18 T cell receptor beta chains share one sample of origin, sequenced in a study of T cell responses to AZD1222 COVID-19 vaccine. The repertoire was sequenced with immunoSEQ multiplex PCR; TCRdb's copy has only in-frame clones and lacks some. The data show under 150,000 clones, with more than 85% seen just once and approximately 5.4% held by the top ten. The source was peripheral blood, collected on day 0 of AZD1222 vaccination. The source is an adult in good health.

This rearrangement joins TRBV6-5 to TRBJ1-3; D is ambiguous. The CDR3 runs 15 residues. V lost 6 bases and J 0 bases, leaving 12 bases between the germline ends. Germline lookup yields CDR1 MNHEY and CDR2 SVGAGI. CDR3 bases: TGTGCCAGCAGCAGCCCTCGAACCTCTGGAAACACCATATATTTT. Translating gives CASSSPRTSGNTIYF.

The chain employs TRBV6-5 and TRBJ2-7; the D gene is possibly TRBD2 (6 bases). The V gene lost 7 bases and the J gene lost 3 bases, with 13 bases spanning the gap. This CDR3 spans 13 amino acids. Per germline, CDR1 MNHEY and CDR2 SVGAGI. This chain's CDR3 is CASIGGSLYEQYF. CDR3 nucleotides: TGTGCCAGCATCGGGGGTTCCCTCTACGAGCAGTACTTC.

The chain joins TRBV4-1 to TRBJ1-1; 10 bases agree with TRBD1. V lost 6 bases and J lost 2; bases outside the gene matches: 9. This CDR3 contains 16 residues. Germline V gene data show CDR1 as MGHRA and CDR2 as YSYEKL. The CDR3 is CASSPGTGAQNTEAFF. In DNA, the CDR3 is TGCGCCAGCAGTCCCGGGACAGGGGCCCAAAACACTGAAGCTTTCTTT.

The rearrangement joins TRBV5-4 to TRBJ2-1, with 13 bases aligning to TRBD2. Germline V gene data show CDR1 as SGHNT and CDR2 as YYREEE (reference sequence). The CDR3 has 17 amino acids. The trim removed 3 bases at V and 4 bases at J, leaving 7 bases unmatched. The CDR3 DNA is TGTGCCAGCAGCTCTGATCCGGGACTAGCGGGGTACAATGAGCAGTTCTTC. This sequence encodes CASSSDPGLAGYNEQFF. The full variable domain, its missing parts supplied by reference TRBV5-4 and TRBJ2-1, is ETGVTQSPTHLIKTRGQQVTLRCSSQSGHNTVSWYQQALGQGPQFIFQYYREEENGRGNFPPRFSGLQFPNYSSELNVNALELDDSALYLCASSSDPGLAGYNEQFFGPGTRLTVL.

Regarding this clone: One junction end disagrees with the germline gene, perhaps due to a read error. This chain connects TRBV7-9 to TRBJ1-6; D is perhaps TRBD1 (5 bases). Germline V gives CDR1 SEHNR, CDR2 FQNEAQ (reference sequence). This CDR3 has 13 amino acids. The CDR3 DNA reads TGTGCCAGCAGCGCGGGGGTTAGAGTCCCCTCCGACTTT. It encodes CASSAGVRVPSDF.

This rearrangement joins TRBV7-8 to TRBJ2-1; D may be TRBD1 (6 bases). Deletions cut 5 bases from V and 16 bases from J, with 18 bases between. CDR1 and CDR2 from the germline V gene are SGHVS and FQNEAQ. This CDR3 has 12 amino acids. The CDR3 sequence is CASSPLQGRGFF. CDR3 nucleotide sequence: TGTGCCAGCAGCCCTTTACAGGGAAGGGGATTCTTC.

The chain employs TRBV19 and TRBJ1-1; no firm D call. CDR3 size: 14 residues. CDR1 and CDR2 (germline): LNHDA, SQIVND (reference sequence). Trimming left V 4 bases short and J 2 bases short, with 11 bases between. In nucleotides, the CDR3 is TGTGCCAGTAGTACCGCGACGGGAAACACTGAAGCTTTCTTT. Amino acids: CASSTATGNTEAFF. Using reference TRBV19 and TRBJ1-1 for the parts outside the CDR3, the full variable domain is DGGITQSPKYLFRKEGQNVTLSCEQNLNHDAMYWYRQDPGQGLRLIYYSQIVNDFQKGDIAEGYSVSREKKESFPLTVTSAQKNPTAFYLCASSTATGNTEAFFGQGTRLTVV.

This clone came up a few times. The CDR3: CASSYRASSNYGYTF. DNA of the CDR3: TGTGCCAGCAGTTACAGAGCTAGTTCCAACTATGGCTACACCTTC. The rearrangement joins TRBV6-2 or TRBV6-3 to TRBJ1-2; D is undetermined. This CDR3 spans 15 amino acids. V lost 2 bases, J lost 2 bases, and 12 bases lay in between. CDR1 and CDR2 (germline): MNHEY, SVGEGT.

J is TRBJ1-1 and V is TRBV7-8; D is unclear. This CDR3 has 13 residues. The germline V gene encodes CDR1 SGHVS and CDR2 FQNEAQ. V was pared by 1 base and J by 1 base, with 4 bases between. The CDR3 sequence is CASSLDRNTEAFF. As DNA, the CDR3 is TGTGCCAGCAGCTTAGACAGGAACACTGAAGCTTTCTTT.

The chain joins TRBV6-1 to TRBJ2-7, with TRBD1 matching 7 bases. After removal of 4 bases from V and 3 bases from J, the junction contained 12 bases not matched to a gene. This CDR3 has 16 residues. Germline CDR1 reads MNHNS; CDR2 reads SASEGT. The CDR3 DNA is TGTGCCAGCAGTGTCAGAGGGGGCTCTAGGGACTACGAGCAGTACTTC. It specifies CASSVRGGSRDYEQYF.

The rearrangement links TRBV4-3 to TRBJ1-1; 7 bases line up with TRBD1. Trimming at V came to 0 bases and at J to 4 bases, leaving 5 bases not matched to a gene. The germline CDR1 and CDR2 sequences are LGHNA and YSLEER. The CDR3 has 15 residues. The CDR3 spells CASSQDRQGTTEAFF. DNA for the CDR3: TGCGCCAGCAGCCAAGATCGACAGGGAACCACTGAAGCTTTCTTT.

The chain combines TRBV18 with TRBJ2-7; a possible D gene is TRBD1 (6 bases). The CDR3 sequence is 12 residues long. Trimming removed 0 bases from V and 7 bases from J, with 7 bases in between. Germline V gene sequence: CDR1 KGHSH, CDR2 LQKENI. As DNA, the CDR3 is TGTGCCAGCTCACCACCGGGACAAGAGCAGTACTTC. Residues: CASSPPGQEQYF.

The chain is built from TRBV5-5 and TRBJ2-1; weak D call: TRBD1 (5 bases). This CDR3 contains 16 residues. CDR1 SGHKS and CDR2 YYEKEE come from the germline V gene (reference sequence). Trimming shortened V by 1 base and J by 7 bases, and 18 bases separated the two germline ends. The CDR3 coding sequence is TGTGCCAGCAGCTTGAATGCAGGGTGGTTGTCGAATGAGCAGTTCTTC. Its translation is CASSLNAGWLSNEQFF.

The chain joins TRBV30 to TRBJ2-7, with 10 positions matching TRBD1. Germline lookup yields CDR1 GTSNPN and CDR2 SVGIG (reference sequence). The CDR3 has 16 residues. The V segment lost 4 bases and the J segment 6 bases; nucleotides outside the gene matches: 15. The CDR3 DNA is TGTGCCTGGACGATCCCGGGACAGGGGATCAGAGGCGAGCAGTACTTC. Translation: CAWTIPGQGIRGEQYF.

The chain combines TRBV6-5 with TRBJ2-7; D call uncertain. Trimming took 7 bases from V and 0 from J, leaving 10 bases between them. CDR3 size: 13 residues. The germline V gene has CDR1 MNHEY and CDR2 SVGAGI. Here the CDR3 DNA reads TGTGCCAGCAACCTATACTACTCCTACGAGCAGTACTTC. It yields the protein CASNLYYSYEQYF.

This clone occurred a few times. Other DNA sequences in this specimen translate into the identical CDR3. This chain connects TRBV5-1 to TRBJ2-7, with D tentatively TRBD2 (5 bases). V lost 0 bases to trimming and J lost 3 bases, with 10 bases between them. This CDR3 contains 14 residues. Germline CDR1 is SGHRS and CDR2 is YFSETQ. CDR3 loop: CASSLVGGSYEQYF. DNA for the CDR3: TGCGCCAGCAGCTTGGTAGGAGGTAGCTACGAGCAGTACTTC.

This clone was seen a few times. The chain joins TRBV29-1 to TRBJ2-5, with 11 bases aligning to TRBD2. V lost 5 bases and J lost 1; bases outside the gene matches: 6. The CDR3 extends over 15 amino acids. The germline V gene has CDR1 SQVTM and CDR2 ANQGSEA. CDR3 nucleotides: TGCAGCGTTACCCGACTAGCGGGGAGCCAAGAGACCCAGTACTTC. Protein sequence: CSVTRLAGSQETQYF. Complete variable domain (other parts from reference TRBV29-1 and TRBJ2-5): SAVISQKPSRDICQRGTSLTIQCQVDSQVTMMFWYRQQPGQSLTLIATANQGSEATYESGFVIDKFPISRPNLTFSTLTVSNMSPEDSSIYLCSVTRLAGSQETQYFGPGTRLLVL.

In nucleotides, the CDR3 is TGCAGCGTTGAAGATCTTACGGGCCTCAATGAAAAACTGTTTTTT. It yields the protein CSVEDLTGLNEKLFF. This chain links TRBV29-1 with TRBJ1-4; D is unresolved. This CDR3 contains 15 residues. Germline CDR1 and CDR2: SQVTM and ANQGSEA. Deletions cut 0 bases from V and 5 bases from J, with 13 bases between.